This T cell receptor (beta chain) was documented in a study of blood T cell repertoires in COVID-19. Across the study: The study drew acute and convalescent COVID-19 samples from the United States, Italy and Spain. From T cells, B-cell-depleted T cells, or PBMCs came the material, which was cDNA or gDNA.

In the authors' workflow: Reference gene primer amplification gave estimated nucleated cell counts. Generated by immunoSEQ multiplex PCR, the TCRdb table keeps only in-frame clones and is missing some. V, J and clone size were drawn from that table, and D and trimming were deduced from the DNA. The table records approximately 150,000 clones, around 81% of them present only once. Germline CDR1 is MNHEY and CDR2 is SVGAGI. This CDR3 is built from 13 residues. V lost 7 bases and J 4 bases, leaving 13 bases between the germline ends. The sequence was obtained from a human donor in a cohort sampled during active COVID-19. The sample was peripheral blood. J is TRBJ1-2 and V is TRBV6-5; D is possibly TRBD1 (5 bases). The CDR3 loop reads CASKLDSLYGYTF. CDR3 bases: TGTGCCAGCAAACTCGACAGCCTCTATGGCTACACCTTC.